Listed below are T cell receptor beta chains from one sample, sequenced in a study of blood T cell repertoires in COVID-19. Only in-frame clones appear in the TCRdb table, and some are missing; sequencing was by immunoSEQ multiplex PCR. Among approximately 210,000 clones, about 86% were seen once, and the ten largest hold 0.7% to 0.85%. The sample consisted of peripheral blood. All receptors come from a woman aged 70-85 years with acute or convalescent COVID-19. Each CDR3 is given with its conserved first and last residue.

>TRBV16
CASSQSMGRQFF
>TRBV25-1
CASSLTGVGEKLFF
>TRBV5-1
CATRRELSTEAFF
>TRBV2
CASSANRVNEKLFF
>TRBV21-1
CASSKVDRVRLFF
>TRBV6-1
CASSETWGQGYEQYF
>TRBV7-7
CASSSYRGPSSYNSPLHF
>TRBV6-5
CASSYLGEGINTEAFF
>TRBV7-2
CASSQDSLDEQYF
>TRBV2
CASSLGLGVRHIQYF
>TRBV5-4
CASSAGQYNEQFF
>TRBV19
CASSLTPGQGKEGEKLFF
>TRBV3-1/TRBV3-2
CASSQPPSRETQYF
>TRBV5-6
CASSLYRGNNQPQHF
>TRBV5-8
CASSWERADTQYF
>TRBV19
CASSMGTRVYNEQFF
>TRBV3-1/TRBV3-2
CASSQGWGVNVSPLHF
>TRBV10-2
CASSEVKPGMRWTEAFF
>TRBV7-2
CASSWQGQGDEQYF
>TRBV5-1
CASSLTLSGNTIYF
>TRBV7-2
CASSFGTGAFSPLHF
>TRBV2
CASSPFVPYGYTF
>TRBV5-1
CASSSNTGGNSPLHF
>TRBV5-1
CASSLWSGGTTDTQYF
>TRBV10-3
CAISESGVTEAFF
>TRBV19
CASSSPRAVLGGYTF
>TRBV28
CASRPDASGNTIYF
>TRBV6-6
CASSAAGTASYEQYF
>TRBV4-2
CASSQETGGYYGYTF
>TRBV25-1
CASSDAGNTGELFF
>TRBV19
CASSLSTSGEYNEQFF
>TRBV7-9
CASSLAQGAHSNQPQHF
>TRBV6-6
CATRNRQGTDTQYF
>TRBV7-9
CASSLLERNTGELFF
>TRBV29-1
CSVSSGRVRKNEQFF
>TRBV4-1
CASSPGTGGRNTEAFF
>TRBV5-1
CASSPEPGQGGREQYF
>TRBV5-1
CASSLQQAGGKLFF
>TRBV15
CATSRDPGTEAFF
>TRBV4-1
CASSQDVAGGPWNEQFF
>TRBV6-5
CASINLGGNTEAFF
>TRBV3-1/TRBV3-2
CASSFGTGVNYGYTF
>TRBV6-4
CASSEGLVFYEQYF
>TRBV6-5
CASSLDRGRAEAFF
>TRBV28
CASNGRLYSNQPQHF
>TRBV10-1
CARLSHRGVSYNSPLHF
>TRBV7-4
CASSYGQGDFSGANVLTF
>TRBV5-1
CASSLGGLHDRSGNTIYF